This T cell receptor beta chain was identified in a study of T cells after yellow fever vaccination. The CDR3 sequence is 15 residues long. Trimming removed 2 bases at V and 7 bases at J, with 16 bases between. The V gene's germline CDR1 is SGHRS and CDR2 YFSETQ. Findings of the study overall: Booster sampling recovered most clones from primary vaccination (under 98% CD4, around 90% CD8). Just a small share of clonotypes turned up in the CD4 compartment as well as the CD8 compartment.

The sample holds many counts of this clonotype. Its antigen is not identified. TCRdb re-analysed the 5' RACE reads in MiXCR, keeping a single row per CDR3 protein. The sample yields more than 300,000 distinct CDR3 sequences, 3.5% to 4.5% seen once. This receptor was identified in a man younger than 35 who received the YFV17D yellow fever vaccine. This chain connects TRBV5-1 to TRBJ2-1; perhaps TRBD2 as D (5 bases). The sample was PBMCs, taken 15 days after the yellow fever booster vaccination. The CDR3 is CASSFELAHGNEQFF. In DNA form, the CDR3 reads TGCGCCAGCAGCTTTGAGCTAGCCCATGGGAATGAGCAGTTCTTC.